Listed here are 20 T cell receptor beta chains from one sample, sequenced in a study of tumor and adjacent non-tumor tissue in lung cancer. Three rounds of nested PCR, following a modified ARM-PCR protocol, produced the TCRbeta library. TCRdb passed the multiplex PCR reads through MiXCR, listing each CDR3 protein once. The table records about 60,000 distinct CDR3 sequences, roughly 57% of them present only once. This sample's RNA came from whole unsorted tissue. Distant lung tissue was collected more than 3 cm away from the tumor edge. Sequencing input: distant non-tumor lung tissue. The source is a man aged 65 to 79 with non-small cell lung cancer.

A note on this clonotype: A much larger clone differs from this one at a single base, so this may be a read error. The chain's CDR3 is CASSEAASEGYNEPFF. CDR3 sequence (DNA): TGTGCCAGCAGTGAAGCGGCTAGCGAGGGCTACAATGAGCCGTTCTTC. This sequence joins TRBV6-1 and TRBJ2-1, with D perhaps matching TRBD2 (6 bases). The V gene's germline CDR1 is MNHNS and CDR2 SASEGT. CDR3 length: 16 amino acids.

In this sample, this clonotype turned up many times. The CDR3 protein is CASSLVGGTSQETQYF. The CDR3 DNA sequence: TGTGCCAGCAGTTTGGTCGGGGGGACCTCCCAAGAGACCCAGTACTTC. The V call is TRBV28, the J call TRBJ2-5; 7 positions match TRBD2. The CDR3 consists of 16 residues. Germline V lookup: CDR1 MDHEN, CDR2 SYDVKM. J was trimmed by 1 base and V by 3 bases; bases with no gene match: 8. Combining the CDR3 with reference TRBV28 and TRBJ2-5 gives the whole variable domain DVKVTQSSRYLVKRTGEKVFLECVQDMDHENMFWYRQDPGLGLRLIYFSYDVKMKEKGDIPEGYSVSREKKERFSLILESASTNQTSMYLCASSLVGGTSQETQYFGPGTRLLVL.

Worth noting for this clonotype: Germline is not matched at one junction end, which may reflect a read error. The chain carries TRBV6-5 and TRBJ2-1, with TRBD1 matching 8 bases. Germline V gene sequence: CDR1 MNHEY, CDR2 SVGAGI. The CDR3 is 15 amino acids. In nucleotides, the CDR3 is TGTGTCAGCAGTCCCGGGACAGGTCGTCACAATGAGCAGTTCTTC. Its translation: CVSSPGTGRHNEQFF.

About this clonotype: A much larger clone is a single base away; this may be a read error. The chain uses TRBV11-2 and TRBJ2-3; unclear D gene. The CDR3 runs to 12 residues. CDR1 and CDR2 from the germline V gene are SGHAT and FQNNGV. In DNA form, the CDR3 reads TGTGCCAACAGCTTGATGTCGGATACGCAGTATTTT. Translation: CANSLMSDTQYF.

This chain joins TRBV20-1 and TRBJ2-4; 9 bases line up with TRBD2. This CDR3 has 17 amino acids. Trimming cost V 5 bases and J 0 bases; bases outside gene matches: 11. The germline gives CDR1 DFQATT, CDR2 SNEGSKA (reference sequence). CDR3 sequence (DNA): TGCAGTGCTCCCCGAGTAGCGGGGGCCTCAGCCAAAAACATTCAGTACTTC. Its protein product is CSAPRVAGASAKNIQYF.

With regard to this clonotype: Relative to the germline gene, one junction end is altered; a read error may explain this. The V call is TRBV11-2, the J call TRBJ2-5; weak D call: TRBD1 (5 bases). Germline V gives CDR1 SGHAT, CDR2 FQNNGV. The CDR3 sequence is 13 residues long. CDR3: CANSRDRKETQYF. The CDR3 DNA reads as TGTGCCAACAGCAGAGACAGAAAAGAGACCCAGTACTTT. The entire variable domain, with the rest obtained from reference TRBV11-2 and TRBJ2-5, is as follows: EAGVAQSPRYKIIEKRQSVAFWCNPISGHATLYWYQQILGQGPKLLIQFQNNGVVDDSQLPKDRFSAERLKGVDSTLKIQPAKLEDSAVYLCANSRDRKETQYFGPGTRLLVL.

Of note for this clonotype: Compared with germline, one end of the junction differs, possibly owing to a read error. The chain has TRBV20-1 and TRBJ1-1, with D maybe TRBD1 (6 bases). The CDR3 is made up of 13 amino acids. The germline gives CDR1 DFQATT, CDR2 SNEGSKA (reference sequence). CDR3 sequence reads: CSHRVAMNTEAFF. Written as DNA, the CDR3 is TGCAGTCACAGGGTCGCGATGAATACTGAAGCTTTCTTT.

Concerning this clonotype: This is likely a read error, given that the CDR3 carries no conserved phenylalanine or tryptophan at its end. Because the CDR3's place on the DNA is in doubt, the DNA is left out and the CDR3 is given as listed by TCRdb. The CDR3 loop is CASSSIYRGIRANVPTI. The chain couples TRBV6-5 to TRBJ2-6; whether TRBD1, the table's D call, matches the DNA was not checked. Germline V lookup: CDR1 MNHEY, CDR2 SVGAGI. Including both end residues, the CDR3 is 17 amino acids long.

Comments on this clonotype: The junction differs from germline at one of its ends, possibly a read error. The rearrangement links TRBV6-1 to TRBJ2-7, with D perhaps matching TRBD1 or TRBD2 (5 bases each). The CDR3 has 14 amino acids. The germline gives CDR1 MNHNS, CDR2 SASEGT. The CDR3 protein is CASSSGTTTYEQHF. Written as DNA, the CDR3 is TGTGCCAGCAGTTCCGGGACCACCACATACGAGCAGCACTTC.

In its sample, this clonotype was seen once. This may be a read error, as it is one base from a much larger clone. This rearrangement joins TRBV7-8 to TRBJ2-2; D uncertain. Germline V lookup: CDR1 SGHVS, CDR2 FQNEAQ. The CDR3 loop spans 12 amino acids. The CDR3: CVSRAGTGELFF. DNA for the CDR3: TGTGTCAGCAGAGCTGGAACCGGGGAGCTGTTTTTT.

This clonotype was recorded many times. The chain links TRBV6-5 to TRBJ1-2; D not certain. V dropped 4 bases and J dropped 5 bases, with 11 bases sitting between them. The CDR3 totals 13 residues. Germline assignment: CDR1 MNHEY and CDR2 SVGAGI. CDR3 region: CASSSTPGYGYTF. CDR3 sequence (DNA): TGTGCCAGCAGTTCGACACCGGGATATGGCTACACCTTC.

With respect to this clonotype: As the CDR3 is not closed by the conserved phenylalanine or tryptophan, this likely results from a read error. This sequence joins TRBV6-1 and TRBJ2-1; D is possibly TRBD1 (6 bases). Germline assignment: CDR1 MNHNS and CDR2 SASEGT. The CDR3 is 15 amino acids. For the CDR3, the DNA is TGTCCCAGCAGAGCCGGGACATCAGTGGGGAATGAGCAGTTCTCC. Protein: CPSRAGTSVGNEQFS.

This clonotype was detected only a few times. As DNA, the CDR3 is TGCACCAGCAGCCGAGCGCCGGACCAAGAGACCCAGTACTTC. Protein product: CTSSRAPDQETQYF. This chain links TRBV1 with TRBJ2-5. TRBV1 is designated a pseudogene. The CDR3 contains 14 residues.

On this clonotype itself: At one end, the junction sequence differs from germline, possibly due to a read error. The chain has TRBV11-2 and TRBJ1-6, with D perhaps TRBD1 (5 bases). Germline V gene data show CDR1 as SGHAT and CDR2 as FQNNGV. The CDR3 has 14 residues. The CDR3 nucleotides are TGTACCAGCACCGGGGCCGACGCCCATTCACCCCTCCGCTTT. Amino acids: CTSTGADAHSPLRF.

This clonotype was counted ten times or more. V gene TRBV14 combines with J gene TRBJ1-5; D uncertain. Trimming removed 3 bases from V and 9 bases from J, with 9 bases in between. The CDR3 consists of 12 residues. Germline V CDR1 and CDR2: SGHDN, FVKESK. The CDR3 sequence is CASSHPRGPQHF. CDR3 DNA: TGTGCCAGCAGCCACCCGCGGGGGCCCCAGCATTTT.

About this clonotype: One junction end does not reproduce the germline sequence, and a read error may be involved. The chain employs TRBV4-2 and TRBJ1-2, with D perhaps TRBD1 (5 bases). This CDR3 is built from 16 residues. CDR1 is LGHNA and CDR2 is YNFKEQ in the germline V gene. The CDR3 DNA is TGCGCCAGCAGCCGTGACTGCGGCCCTGGGGGCTATGGCTACACCTTC. Its translation is CASSRDCGPGGYGYTF.

Turning to this clonotype: A single base separates this from a much larger clone, so it may be a read error. A read error is likely, as this CDR3 ends without the conserved phenylalanine or tryptophan. The V call is TRBV13, the J call TRBJ2-7; perhaps TRBD1 as D (6 bases). Trimming removed 4 bases from V and 4 bases from J, with 8 bases in between. This CDR3 comprises 12 residues. Germline CDR1 PRHDT, CDR2 FYEKMQ (reference sequence). In DNA form, the CDR3 reads TGTGCCAGCAGCTCCCAGGGGTACGAGCAGTACATC. Residues: CASSSQGYEQYI.

A single count supports this clonotype. At one of its ends the junction is not consistent with the germline gene, which may arise from a read error. The chain combines TRBV27 with TRBJ2-7; D is unresolved. In germline, CDR1 is MNHEY, CDR2 SMNVEV (reference sequence). The CDR3 totals 12 residues. CDR3 region: CANSLSPYEQYF. The CDR3 DNA reads TGTGCCAACAGTTTGTCTCCCTACGAGCAGTACTTC.

The rearrangement links TRBV11-2 to TRBJ1-2, with 8 bases lining up with TRBD1. There are 16 residues in the CDR3. V gave up 5 bases and J gave up 3 bases; unmatched junction bases: 11. From germline, CDR1 is SGHAT and CDR2 FQNNGV. The CDR3 is CASSQTRDRFYYGYTF. CDR3 DNA: TGTGCCAGCAGCCAAACGAGGGACAGGTTTTACTATGGCTACACCTTC. Looking up the rest from reference TRBV11-2 and TRBJ1-2 gives the full variable domain: EAGVAQSPRYKIIEKRQSVAFWCNPISGHATLYWYQQILGQGPKLLIQFQNNGVVDDSQLPKDRFSAERLKGVDSTLKIQPAKLEDSAVYLCASSQTRDRFYYGYTFGSGTRLTVV.

The chain carries TRBV29-1 and TRBJ2-7; no reliable D call. Trimming removed 5 bases at V and 2 bases at J, with 13 bases between. This CDR3 region has 13 residues. Germline V lookup: CDR1 SQVTM, CDR2 ANQGSEA. CDR3: CSVWVVGTYEQYF. In DNA, the CDR3 is TGCAGCGTTTGGGTAGTGGGCACCTACGAGCAGTACTTC.